The 14 T cell receptor beta chains presented below share a single source sample, sequenced in a study of T cell changes during pregnancy in multiple sclerosis. The method was immunoSEQ multiplex PCR; TCRdb's version includes in-frame clones alone and lacks a portion of them. Here the sample spans about 54,000 clones, 85% to 90% being singletons. Material: CD4+ T cells from peripheral blood mononuclear cells, obtained in the first trimester of pregnancy. The receptor set was obtained from a female donor with multiple sclerosis, enrolled in a pregnancy study.

The chain has TRBV19 and TRBJ1-2; D is possibly TRBD1 (6 bases). Germline V lookup: CDR1 LNHDA, CDR2 SQIVND (reference sequence). This CDR3 comprises 12 residues. Deletions cut 4 bases from V and 5 bases from J, with 8 bases between. As DNA, the CDR3 is TGTGCCAGTAGTAGGGACACTTATGGCTACACCTTC. Amino acids: CASSRDTYGYTF.

CDR3 residues: CASILTGHPEAFF. DNA of the CDR3: TGTGCCAGCATTCTGACAGGGCATCCTGAAGCTTTCTTT. The chain is built from TRBV28 and TRBJ1-1; 7 bases are shared with TRBD1. This CDR3 has 13 amino acids. Germline CDR1 MDHEN, CDR2 SYDVKM. The trim removed 7 bases at V and 6 bases at J, leaving 8 bases unmatched. The variable domain in full, completed from reference TRBV28 and TRBJ1-1, reads DVKVTQSSRYLVKRTGEKVFLECVQDMDHENMFWYRQDPGLGLRLIYFSYDVKMKEKGDIPEGYSVSREKKERFSLILESASTNQTSMYLCASILTGHPEAFFGQGTRLTVV.

The rearrangement joins TRBV25-1 to TRBJ2-1; possible D gene TRBD1, 6 bases. Trimming left V 7 bases short and J 0 bases short, with 16 bases between. The CDR3 sequence is 16 residues long. Germline V gene data show CDR1 as MGHDK and CDR2 as SYGVNS. The CDR3 nucleotides read TGTGCCAGCACCGATATCACAGGGAGCTCCTACAATGAGCAGTTCTTC. Amino acid sequence: CASTDITGSSYNEQFF.

The genes are TRBV7-9 and TRBJ1-2; 7 bases fit TRBD1. This CDR3 contains 13 residues. V dropped 5 bases and J dropped 7; count of bases not matched to a gene: 7. Germline V gives CDR1 SEHNR, CDR2 FQNEAQ (reference sequence). Here the CDR3 reads CASSPTGRGGYTF. The CDR3 nucleotides read TGTGCCAGCAGCCCGACAGGGCGCGGTGGCTACACCTTC.

V and J are TRBV6-5 and TRBJ1-1; 8 bases are shared with TRBD1. CDR3 size: 13 residues. Germline trimming cut 6 bases from V and 3 bases from J; bases unmatched to any gene: 3. Germline V gene lookup returns CDR1 MNHEY and CDR2 SVGAGI. As DNA, the CDR3 is TGTGCCAGCAGGGGACAGGTCGACACTGAAGCTTTCTTT. As protein: CASRGQVDTEAFF.

This clone was seen a few times. This chain uses TRBV19 with TRBJ1-1; 8 bases match TRBD1. This CDR3 is built from 15 residues. The germline CDR1 and CDR2 sequences are LNHDA and SQIVND (reference sequence). Trimming removed 6 bases from V and 1 base from J; junction bases left unmatched: 7. The CDR3 DNA follows: TGTGCCAGTAGGTACGGACAGGGAGGGAACACTGAAGCTTTCTTT. Its translation is CASRYGQGGNTEAFF.

The chain is built from TRBV10-3 and TRBJ2-1; TRBD1 matches at 10 bases. This CDR3 is 13 amino acids long. The V and J ends lost 10 bases and 3 bases, in that order; junction bases with no gene match: 3. Germline V CDR1 and CDR2: ENHRY, SYGVKD. The CDR3 nucleotides read TGTGCCACCCGGGACAGGGGCTACAATGAGCAGTTCTTC. Translation gives CATRDRGYNEQFF.

This chain connects TRBV19 to TRBJ1-6; 8 positions agree with TRBD1. J lost 10 bases, V lost 5 bases, and 7 bases had no gene match. The CDR3 contains 14 residues. CDR1 is LNHDA, CDR2 SQIVND, per germline (reference sequence). CDR3 amino acids: CASSAGQGGSPLHF. The CDR3 DNA reads as TGTGCCAGTAGTGCCGGACAGGGAGGATCACCCCTCCACTTT.

This chain links TRBV2 with TRBJ2-6, with 7 positions matching TRBD2. Per germline, CDR1 SNHLY and CDR2 FYNNEI. The CDR3 is 15 amino acids. V lost 8 bases and J lost 0; bases outside the gene matches: 4. The CDR3 DNA reads as TGTGCCAGCGTGGGAGGGTTCTCTGGGGCCAACGTCCTGACTTTC. This encodes CASVGGFSGANVLTF.

This clone was counted once. This chain connects TRBV30 to TRBJ1-6; D unresolved. V gave up 1 base and J gave up 0 bases, with 7 bases separating them. The germline gives CDR1 GTSNPN, CDR2 SVGIG (reference sequence). CDR3 length equals 15 residues. The CDR3 nucleotides are TGTGCCTGGAGTGCCGGGAGCTCCTATAATTCACCCCTCCACTTT. This gives the protein CAWSAGSSYNSPLHF.

The chain combines TRBV11-3 with TRBJ1-4, with D possibly being TRBD1 (6 bases). V was cut by 3 bases and J by 0 bases, with 11 bases left in between. CDR3 length: 16 residues. Germline V gene lookup returns CDR1 SGHNT and CDR2 YENEEA. The CDR3 is CASSFGGRSTNEKLFF. The CDR3 region has the DNA TGTGCCAGCAGCTTTGGGGGCCGCTCAACTAATGAAAAACTGTTTTTT.

This rearrangement joins TRBV19 to TRBJ2-5; possibly TRBD1 for D (6 bases). The germline V and J ends were trimmed by 4 bases and 0 bases, with 9 bases remaining between them. Per the germline V gene, CDR1 is LNHDA and CDR2 is SQIVND (reference sequence). The CDR3 is 14 amino acids. In nucleotides, the CDR3 is TGTGCCAGTAGTAAAAGGACAGACCAAGAGACCCAGTACTTC. Encoded protein: CASSKRTDQETQYF.

The chain uses TRBV5-4 and TRBJ2-3; D gene unclear. The CDR3 spans 15 residues. Germline V CDR1 and CDR2: SGHNT, YYREEE (reference sequence). Trimming pared 4 bases from V and 2 bases from J, leaving 14 bases between. The CDR3 nucleotides are TGTGCCAGCAGCGTCGTGTCCGTTTCCACAGATACGCAGTATTTT. Protein product: CASSVVSVSTDTQYF.

The V and J genes are TRBV6-6 and TRBJ2-1; 15 positions agree with TRBD2. Germline loops: CDR1 MNHNY, CDR2 SVGAGI (reference sequence). The CDR3 totals 15 residues. J lost 8 bases, V lost 3 bases, and 2 bases had no gene match. CDR3 protein: CASSYGTSGRYEQFF. The CDR3 nucleotides are TGTGCCAGCAGTTATGGGACTAGCGGGAGGTATGAGCAGTTCTTC.